These 22 T cell receptor beta chains came from one sample sequenced in a study of CD8 T cells in ankylosing spondylitis. TCRdb fed the 5' RACE reads into MiXCR, producing one record per CDR3 protein. The sample holds 250,000 or so distinct CDR3 sequences, about 24% seen once. The material sequenced was blood, either unsorted or a sorted T cell fraction (not recorded which). These receptors all come from a male donor with ankylosing spondylitis or in good health (not recorded which).

This clonotype was counted a few times. The chain employs TRBV7-3 and TRBJ2-7; D perhaps matches TRBD2 (5 bases). Trimming shortened V by 5 bases and J by 6 bases, and 8 bases separated the two germline ends. Germline CDR1 and CDR2: SGHTA and FQGTGA. CDR3 length equals 11 residues. The DNA of the CDR3 is TGTGCCAGCAGCGCGGGCGGCGAGCAGTACTTC. Translation: CASSAGGEQYF.

The table lists this clonotype with a few counts. The chain couples TRBV20-1 to TRBJ2-5; D is unresolved. Between the trimmed V and J ends, which lost 6 bases and 2 bases, there was a span of 19 bases. The CDR3 extends over 15 amino acids. Germline CDR1 DFQATT, CDR2 SNEGSKA (reference sequence). Here the CDR3 reads CSAAVLGARQETQYF. The CDR3 DNA sequence: TGCAGTGCCGCAGTGCTAGGCGCCAGGCAAGAGACCCAGTACTTC.

This clonotype was counted only a few times. The gene calls are TRBV20-1 and TRBJ2-5; D ambiguous. The germline V gene has CDR1 DFQATT and CDR2 SNEGSKA (reference sequence). The CDR3 spans 13 residues. V was shortened by 2 bases and J by 4 bases, with 11 bases between the two germline ends. CDR3 protein: CSARFATGETQYF. In DNA, the CDR3 is TGCAGTGCTAGATTCGCAACCGGAGAGACCCAGTACTTC.

The sample holds a few counts of this clonotype. This rearrangement joins TRBV20-1 to TRBJ2-5, with TRBD1 matching over 11 bases. V shed 7 bases and J 5 bases; nucleotides not matched to a gene: 6. Germline assignment: CDR1 DFQATT and CDR2 SNEGSKA (reference sequence). The CDR3 is made up of 13 amino acids. The CDR3 loop reads CSVRTGGVETQYF. CDR3 coding DNA: TGCAGTGTCCGGACAGGGGGCGTGGAGACCCAGTACTTC.

This clonotype turned up a few times. V gene TRBV12-3 or TRBV12-4 combines with J gene TRBJ2-5; D call uncertain. Trimming left V 7 bases short and J 0 bases short, with 6 bases between. The CDR3 is 12 residues long. This chain's CDR3 is CASTRYQETQYF. DNA for the CDR3: TGTGCCAGCACACGGTACCAAGAGACCCAGTACTTC.

The CDR3 is CASSVSDSSSYEQYF. The CDR3 region has the DNA TGTGCCAGCAGCGTTAGCGACTCGAGCTCCTACGAGCAGTACTTC. The rearrangement joins TRBV9 to TRBJ2-7; maybe TRBD2 (5 bases). This CDR3 has 15 residues. Trimming took 2 bases from V and 0 from J, leaving 12 bases between them. Germline CDR1 and CDR2: SGDLS and YYNGEE.

This clonotype was seen at least ten times. The chain couples TRBV28 to TRBJ2-3; TRBD2 aligns across 7 bases. Germline V gene lookup returns CDR1 MDHEN and CDR2 SYDVKM. V dropped 6 bases and J dropped 2; count of bases not matched to a gene: 11. The CDR3 is 16 residues long. CDR3 sequence (DNA): TGTGCCAGCAGCTACCGCGGGAGAGCAATCACAGATACGCAGTATTTT. Protein sequence: CASSYRGRAITDTQYF.

This clonotype was seen many times. The J gene is TRBJ2-4, the V gene TRBV5-4, with D hard to call. The ends were cut back, 3 bases at V and 9 bases at J, with 19 bases in the middle. CDR3 length: 15 residues. Germline CDR1 SGHNT, CDR2 YYREEE (reference sequence). CDR3 nucleotides: TGTGCCAGCAGCTCCGAAACCAGCAAAAGAGGCATTCAGTACTTC. This gives the protein CASSSETSKRGIQYF.

This clonotype showed up just once. The chain links TRBV19 to TRBJ2-1; either TRBD1 or TRBD2 may supply D (5 bases each). This CDR3 is 15 amino acids long. Trimming pared 5 bases from V and 5 bases from J, leaving 16 bases between. The V gene's germline CDR1 is LNHDA and CDR2 SQIVND (reference sequence). Here the CDR3 reads CASSPRSGANNEQFF. CDR3 DNA sequence: TGTGCCAGTAGTCCCCGTTCCGGGGCAAACAATGAGCAGTTCTTC.

The chain links TRBV20-1 to TRBJ1-5; 7 positions match TRBD1. The CDR3 has 18 residues. CDR1 is DFQATT and CDR2 is SNEGSKA in the germline V gene (reference sequence). The CDR3 DNA follows: TGCTGTGTCCCAAAACTACCGGGACAGCCGTTAGGCAATCAGCCCCAGCATTTT. This sequence encodes CCVPKLPGQPLGNQPQHF.

This clonotype was seen a few times. The genes are TRBV7-2 and TRBJ2-2; D remains ambiguous. This CDR3 has 14 residues. Trimming removed 6 bases at V and 6 bases at J, with 14 bases between. Germline CDR1 SGHTA, CDR2 FQGNSA. The CDR3 region is CASRYDVGSGELFF. In DNA, the CDR3 is TGTGCCAGCAGATACGACGTCGGTTCCGGGGAGCTGTTTTTT.

This clonotype has at least ten counts. This chain joins TRBV4-1 and TRBJ1-2; a weak D match, TRBD1 (6 bases). V lost 2 bases to trimming and J lost 5 bases, with 12 bases between them. The germline CDR1 and CDR2 sequences are MGHRA and YSYEKL. The CDR3 consists of 14 residues. CDR3 DNA sequence: TGCGCCAGCAGCCAAAGCGGACAGTTTTATGGCTACACCTTC. Translating it yields CASSQSGQFYGYTF.

This clonotype was recorded at least ten times. This rearrangement joins TRBV29-1 to TRBJ2-7; 10 bases align to TRBD1. This CDR3 contains 12 residues. Unmatched junction bases numbered 6, after V lost 0 bases and J lost 13 bases. From germline, CDR1 is SQVTM and CDR2 ANQGSEA. CDR3 bases: TGCAGCGTTGAAGAAGACAGGGGGCTTCCTTACTTC. Translating gives CSVEEDRGLPYF.

The chain recombines TRBV29-1 with TRBJ2-5; TRBD1 matches 7 bases. The germline gives CDR1 SQVTM, CDR2 ANQGSEA. The CDR3 has 12 amino acids. J gave up 3 bases and V 6 bases, and 4 bases lay outside the gene matches. CDR3 in amino acids: CSVTGTEETQYF. CDR3 DNA sequence: TGCAGCGTCACCGGGACAGAAGAGACCCAGTACTTC.

This clonotype was seen ten or more times. This chain connects TRBV12-3 or TRBV12-4 to TRBJ1-1, with TRBD1 matching 7 bases. Trimming at V came to 5 bases and at J to 0 bases, leaving 3 bases not matched to a gene. This CDR3 has 14 amino acids. CDR3 DNA: TGTGCCAGCAGTGGACAGGCCATGAACACTGAAGCTTTCTTT. Its protein product is CASSGQAMNTEAFF.

This chain joins TRBV18 and TRBJ1-1, with 7 bases aligning to TRBD1. With V trimmed by 6 bases and J by 4 bases, 11 bases remained unmatched. CDR1 is KGHSH and CDR2 is LQKENI in the germline V gene. This CDR3 is 15 amino acids long. The DNA for the CDR3 is TGTGCCAGCTCGGCTATCGACAGGGCGGGCACTGAAGCTTTCTTT. Translation: CASSAIDRAGTEAFF.

This clonotype was seen a handful of times. The chain employs TRBV9 and TRBJ2-7; 7 bases agree with TRBD1. Germline values: CDR1 SGDLS, CDR2 YYNGEE. J gave up 6 bases and V 4 bases, and 10 bases lay outside the gene matches. The CDR3 runs 14 residues. The CDR3 here is CASSSGDSYSEQYF. As DNA, the CDR3 is TGTGCCAGCAGCTCCGGGGACAGTTATTCCGAGCAGTACTTC.

This clonotype was seen more than once but under ten times. The gene calls are TRBV29-1 and TRBJ2-1; TRBD2 matches 8 bases. This CDR3 region has 12 residues. V lost 7 bases, J lost 7 bases, and 6 bases stayed unmatched. Germline values: CDR1 SQVTM, CDR2 ANQGSEA. The CDR3 here is CSAGGGNNEQFF. As DNA, the CDR3 is TGCAGCGCGGGGGGGGGTAATAATGAGCAGTTCTTC.

At least ten counts were recorded for this clonotype. The chain carries TRBV7-3 and TRBJ1-1; TRBD1 might be the D (5 bases). V shed 2 bases and J shed 7 bases, with 8 bases lying between them. CDR1 SGHTA and CDR2 FQGTGA come from the germline V gene. The CDR3 contains 12 residues. CDR3 sequence (DNA): TGTGCCAGCAGCTTAGATGGGGGTGAAGCTTTCTTT. Translation gives CASSLDGGEAFF.

This clonotype has ten or more counts. CDR3: CSARVYSGTEAFF. The CDR3 coding sequence is TGCAGTGCTAGAGTATACTCAGGCACTGAAGCTTTCTTT. The chain combines TRBV20-1 with TRBJ1-1, with no clear D. V lost 1 base and J lost 4, with 10 bases in between. The CDR3 is 13 residues long. Germline CDR1 DFQATT, CDR2 SNEGSKA (reference sequence).

This clonotype has more than one count but fewer than ten. The chain combines TRBV20-1 with TRBJ2-5; D is possibly TRBD1 or TRBD2 (5 bases each). With 5 bases removed from V and 3 bases from J, the gap between germline ends came to 16 bases. Germline CDR1 and CDR2: DFQATT and SNEGSKA (reference sequence). There are 14 residues in the CDR3. The CDR3, as DNA: TGCAGTGCTCACTACGGGGCCTGGGAAGAGACCCAGTACTTC. Translation: CSAHYGAWEETQYF.

The chain has TRBV20-1 and TRBJ2-7, with 8 positions matching TRBD1. J gave up 4 bases and V 5 bases, and 4 bases lay outside the gene matches. The CDR3 sequence is 12 residues long. Germline CDR1 is DFQATT and CDR2 is SNEGSKA (reference sequence). This CDR3 reads CSALDRAYEQYF. The CDR3 nucleotides read TGCAGTGCTCTGGACAGGGCGTACGAGCAGTACTTC.